This T cell receptor (beta chain) was profiled in a study of blood T cell repertoires in COVID-19. At the level of the study: T cells, B-cell-depleted T cells, or PBMCs provided the cDNA or gDNA that served as material.

Measured with immunoSEQ multiplex PCR; TCRdb has only the in-frame clones, and not every one. The data hold tens of thousands of clones, with more than 65% observed a single time. The CDR3 extends over 17 amino acids. This clonotype originated in a man at least 80 years old with active or convalescent COVID-19. Sequenced input: peripheral blood. The rearrangement links TRBV21-1 to TRBJ2-7; TRBD1 reflects the table's D call only, with no check against the DNA. TRBV21-1 corresponds to a pseudogene. CDR3 sequence reads: CASSKRERTGGLRAQYF. The CDR3 DNA reads as TGTGCCAGCAGCAAACGGGAGAGGACAGGGGGCCTAAGGGCGCAGTACTTC.